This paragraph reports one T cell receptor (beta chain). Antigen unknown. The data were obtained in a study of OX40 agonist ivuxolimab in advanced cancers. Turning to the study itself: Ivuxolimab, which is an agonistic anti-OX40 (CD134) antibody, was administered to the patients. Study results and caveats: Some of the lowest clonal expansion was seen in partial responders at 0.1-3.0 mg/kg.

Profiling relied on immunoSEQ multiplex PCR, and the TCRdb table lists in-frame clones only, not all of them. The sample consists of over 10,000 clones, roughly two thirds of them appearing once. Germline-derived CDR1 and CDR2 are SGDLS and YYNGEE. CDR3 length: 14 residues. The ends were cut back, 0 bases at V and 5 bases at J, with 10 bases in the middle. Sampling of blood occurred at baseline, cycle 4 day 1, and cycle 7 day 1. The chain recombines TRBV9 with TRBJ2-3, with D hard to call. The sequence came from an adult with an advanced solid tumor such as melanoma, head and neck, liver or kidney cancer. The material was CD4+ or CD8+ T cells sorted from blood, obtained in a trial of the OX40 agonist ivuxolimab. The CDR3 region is CASSVVGAIDTQYF. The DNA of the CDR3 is TGTGCCAGCAGCGTAGTAGGCGCGATAGATACGCAGTATTTT.